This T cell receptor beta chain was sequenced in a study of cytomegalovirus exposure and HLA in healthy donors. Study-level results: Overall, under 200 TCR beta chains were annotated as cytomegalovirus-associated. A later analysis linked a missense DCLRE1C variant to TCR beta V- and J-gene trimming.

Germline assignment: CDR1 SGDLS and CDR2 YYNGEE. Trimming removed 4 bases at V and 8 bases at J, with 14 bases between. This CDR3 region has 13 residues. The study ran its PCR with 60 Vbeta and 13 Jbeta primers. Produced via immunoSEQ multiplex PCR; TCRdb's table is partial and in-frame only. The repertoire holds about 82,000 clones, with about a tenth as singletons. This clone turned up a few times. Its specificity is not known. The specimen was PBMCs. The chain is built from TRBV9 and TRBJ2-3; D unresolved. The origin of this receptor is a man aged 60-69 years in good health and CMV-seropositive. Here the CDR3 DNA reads TGTGCCAGCAGCCCAATCTCAGACACTACGCAGTATTTT. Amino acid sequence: CASSPISDTTQYF.